The 25 T cell receptor beta chains below all came from one sample that was sequenced in a study of CD8 T cells in Susac syndrome. After extraction with the RNeasy kit, about 0.45 to 1 ug of the RNA was reverse transcribed using random hexamers. TCRdb re-called the immunoSEQ multiplex PCR reads through MiXCR, storing one row per CDR3 protein. The sample holds about 120,000 distinct CDR3 sequences, around 90% seen once. Sequenced input: CD4+ T cells from PBMCs. The receptor set was obtained from a human donor in good health.

The gene calls are TRBV14 and TRBJ2-7, with 7 bases aligning to TRBD1. V lost 6 bases to trimming and J lost 4 bases; unmatched junction nucleotides: 6. The CDR3 sequence is 13 residues long. The germline gives CDR1 SGHDN, CDR2 FVKESK. CDR3 sequence reads: CASRDRTSYEQYF. CDR3 nucleotides: TGTGCCAGCAGGGACAGGACTTCTTACGAGCAGTACTTC.

V usage is TRBV14 and J usage is TRBJ2-3; D uncertain. The CDR3 runs to 15 residues. V lost 4 bases, J lost 1 base, and 12 bases lay in between. The germline CDR1 and CDR2 sequences are SGHDN and FVKESK. In DNA, the CDR3 is TGTGCCAGCAGCCGGTATGGGGAAGGCACAGATACGCAGTATTTT. Translating gives CASSRYGEGTDTQYF.

The chain combines TRBV2 with TRBJ1-1; D gene ambiguous. Germline-derived CDR1 and CDR2 are SNHLY and FYNNEI. V shed 6 bases and J shed 11 bases, with 13 bases lying between them. The CDR3 runs to 11 residues. The CDR3, as DNA: TGTGCCAGCAGGGGTAGCCGAAGCGCTTTCTTT. Translating it yields CASRGSRSAFF.

In this sample, this clonotype turned up once. The V call is TRBV10-3, the J call TRBJ2-2; possible D gene TRBD2, 6 bases. Trimming shortened V by 10 bases and J by 3 bases, and 24 bases separated the two germline ends. CDR3 size: 17 residues. Germline assignment: CDR1 ENHRY and CDR2 SYGVKD. This chain's CDR3 is CATRPRGTGSDTGELFF. The DNA of the CDR3 is TGTGCCACCCGACCTAGAGGGACCGGGAGCGACACCGGGGAGCTGTTTTTT.

This clonotype turned up a few times. An end of the junction differs from the germline gene, which may be a read error. CDR3 bases: TGTGCCAGCAGGACAGGGAACACTGAAGCTTTCTTT. This sequence encodes CASRTGNTEAFF. The rearrangement joins TRBV5-1 to TRBJ1-1; TRBD1 matches at 7 bases. The germline V gene has CDR1 SGHRS and CDR2 YFSETQ. This CDR3 contains 12 residues.

The chain has TRBV5-1 and TRBJ1-1; D not certain. This CDR3 spans 14 amino acids. Germline V gene data show CDR1 as SGHRS and CDR2 as YFSETQ. Between the trimmed V and J ends, which lost 0 bases and 1 base, there was a span of 7 bases. The DNA of the CDR3 is TGCGCCAGCAGCTTGGGTTTGGAGAACACTGAAGCTTTCTTT. Protein: CASSLGLENTEAFF.

This sequence joins TRBV18 and TRBJ2-2; no reliable D call. The CDR3 totals 13 residues. Germline V gene sequence: CDR1 KGHSH, CDR2 LQKENI. Deletions cut 2 bases from V and 7 bases from J, with 8 bases between. CDR3 region: CASSPSGYGELFF. The CDR3 bases are TGTGCCAGCTCACCATCAGGATACGGGGAGCTGTTTTTT.

The rearrangement links TRBV6-5 to TRBJ1-4; D unclear. The germline CDR1 and CDR2 sequences are MNHEY and SVGAGI. The CDR3 is 13 amino acids. Trimming pared 6 bases from V and 4 bases from J, leaving 9 bases between. The CDR3 region is CASRLGGNEKLFF. The CDR3 nucleotides read TGTGCCAGCAGACTCGGCGGTAATGAAAAACTGTTTTTT.

This clonotype appeared a few times. The CDR3 here is CASSISGAGYEQYF. The DNA for the CDR3 is TGCGCCAGCAGCATTAGCGGAGCGGGCTACGAGCAGTACTTC. The genes are TRBV5-1 and TRBJ2-7; D is possibly TRBD2 (6 bases). Germline V gene sequence: CDR1 SGHRS, CDR2 YFSETQ. The CDR3 spans 14 residues. Trimming took 4 bases from V and 3 from J, leaving 14 bases between them.

The rearrangement joins TRBV6-5 to TRBJ2-3; D may be TRBD1 (5 bases). The V and J ends lost 6 bases and 1 base respectively, with 5 bases between them. Germline loops: CDR1 MNHEY, CDR2 SVGAGI. The CDR3 length is 12 residues. CDR3 DNA sequence: TGTGCCAGCAGACAGGGCACAGATACGCAGTATTTT. Encoded protein: CASRQGTDTQYF.

As to this clonotype: The germline gene is not matched at one end of the junction; a read error may be the cause. The chain uses TRBV5-1 and TRBJ2-1; the match to TRBD2 covers 12 bases. There are 17 residues in the CDR3. Germline CDR1 is SGHRS and CDR2 is YFSETQ. This chain's CDR3 is CASGETSGSASYNEQFF. CDR3 nucleotide sequence: TGCGCCTCCGGGGAGACTAGCGGGAGTGCATCCTATAATGAGCAGTTCTTC.

The chain recombines TRBV19 with TRBJ1-1, with D uncertain. Germline CDR1 and CDR2: LNHDA and SQIVND (reference sequence). The CDR3 is 12 amino acids. V was cut by 2 bases and J by 7 bases, with 8 bases left in between. CDR3 bases: TGTGCCAGTAGTATACCGGGGAGTGAAGCTTTCTTT. Translating it yields CASSIPGSEAFF.

The rearrangement links TRBV19 to TRBJ2-7; 8 bases match TRBD1. Germline loops: CDR1 LNHDA, CDR2 SQIVND (reference sequence). The ends lost 6 bases at V and 1 base at J; junction bases unmatched: 5. This CDR3 is 14 amino acids long. This CDR3 reads CASSKTGASYEQYF. The CDR3, as DNA: TGTGCCAGTAGCAAGACAGGGGCATCCTACGAGCAGTACTTC.

This clonotype was recorded once. The chain links TRBV5-1 to TRBJ2-4, with TRBD1 identical over 7 bases. CDR1 is SGHRS and CDR2 is YFSETQ in the germline V gene. V shed 4 bases and J 2 bases; nucleotides not matched to a gene: 12. The CDR3 consists of 17 residues. The CDR3 nucleotides are TGCGCCAGCAGCCTGATGACAGGGAGTGGGACCAAAAACATTCAGTACTTC. This gives the protein CASSLMTGSGTKNIQYF.

The chain has TRBV12-3 or TRBV12-4 and TRBJ2-7; 9 nucleotides line up with TRBD1. Trimming removed 6 bases from V and 6 bases from J; junction bases left unmatched: 6. The CDR3 is 13 residues long. The CDR3, as DNA: TGTGCCAGCAGCAAGGGACAGGGATTCGAGCAGTACTTC. Translating it yields CASSKGQGFEQYF.

V gene TRBV3-1 combines with J gene TRBJ1-1, with 7 bases aligning to TRBD1. V was pared by 4 bases and J by 0 bases, with 2 bases of the junction left unmatched. From germline, CDR1 is LGHDT and CDR2 YNNKEL (reference sequence). The CDR3 has 14 amino acids. In DNA, the CDR3 is TGTGCCAGCAGCCCGACAGGGATGAACACTGAAGCTTTCTTT. Protein product: CASSPTGMNTEAFF.

The CDR3 DNA follows: TGCGCCAGCAGTCCTGACAGAATCGGGCAGTTCTTC. Translating it yields CASSPDRIGQFF. The rearrangement joins TRBV23-1 to TRBJ2-1, with a tentative D call TRBD1 (5 bases). TRBV23-1 is filed as an ORF, its function uncertain. The V gene lost 4 bases and the J gene lost 12 bases, with 13 bases spanning the gap. This CDR3 contains 12 residues.

The chain couples TRBV19 to TRBJ2-5; the D gene could be TRBD1 or TRBD2 (5 bases each). The germline V gene has CDR1 LNHDA and CDR2 SQIVND (reference sequence). V lost 1 base, J lost 1 base, and 7 bases lay in between. This CDR3 contains 14 residues. Written as DNA, the CDR3 is TGTGCCAGTAGTATAGGGGGACGCCAAGAGACCCAGTACTTC. It yields the protein CASSIGGRQETQYF.

Remarks on this clonotype: A read error may produce the germline difference seen at one junction end. V gene TRBV7-7 combines with J gene TRBJ2-3, with 12 nucleotides matching TRBD2. CDR3 length: 16 amino acids. CDR1 is SSHAT, CDR2 FNYEAQ, per germline (reference sequence). Here the CDR3 DNA reads TGTGCTAGCAGCTTAGGGACTAGCGGGCTCACAGATACGCAGTATTTT. Translated, it gives CASSLGTSGLTDTQYF. Full variable domain (missing parts from reference TRBV7-7 and TRBJ2-3): GAGVSQSPRYKVTKRGQDVTLRCDPISSHATLYWYQQALGQGPEFLTYFNYEAQPDKSGLPSDRFSAERPEGSISTLTIQRTEQRDSAMYRCASSLGTSGLTDTQYFGPGTRLTVL.

The chain links TRBV7-2 to TRBJ2-5; D may be TRBD1 (6 bases). This CDR3 spans 16 amino acids. Trimming left V 2 bases short and J 5 bases short, with 18 bases between. Germline CDR1 and CDR2: SGHTA and FQGNSA. Here the CDR3 reads CASSLTQMGAWETQYF. CDR3 DNA: TGTGCCAGCAGCTTAACCCAAATGGGGGCCTGGGAGACCCAGTACTTC.

The V gene is TRBV7-6, the J gene TRBJ2-1, with D uncertain. From germline, CDR1 is SGHVS and CDR2 FNYEAQ. The CDR3 is 11 residues long. Trimming removed 0 bases at V and 10 bases at J, with 4 bases between. CDR3 coding DNA: TGTGCCAGCAGCTTAGCGGGCGAGCAGTTCTTC. This translates into CASSLAGEQFF.

The V call is TRBV6-2 or TRBV6-3, the J call TRBJ2-7, with TRBD1 matching over 7 bases. The germline CDR1 and CDR2 sequences are MNHEY and SVGEGT. The CDR3 contains 14 residues. The V and J ends lost 6 bases and 6 bases, in that order; junction bases with no gene match: 11. The DNA of the CDR3 is TGTGCCAGCAGCCCCTACGACAGGGTCGGCGAGCAGTACTTC. Protein sequence: CASSPYDRVGEQYF.

The rearrangement uses TRBV25-1 and TRBJ1-5; D is possibly TRBD1 (5 bases). The germline V and J ends were trimmed by 2 bases and 1 base, with 18 bases remaining between them. CDR1 MGHDK and CDR2 SYGVNS come from the germline V gene. This CDR3 spans 18 amino acids. In DNA, the CDR3 is TGTGCCAGCAGTGAAAGAACAGGCTCGGTTGGGAGCAATCAGCCCCAGCATTTT. Translated: CASSERTGSVGSNQPQHF.

This clonotype appeared a single time. CDR3 sequence reads: CATSRTRDKKAYEQYF. The CDR3 nucleotides are TGTGCCACCAGCAGGACCCGGGACAAGAAGGCCTACGAGCAGTACTTC. This chain links TRBV15 with TRBJ2-7, with D possibly TRBD1 on 6 matching bases. This CDR3 region has 16 residues. Trimming removed 3 bases at V and 2 bases at J, with 17 bases between. Looked up from germline, CDR1 is LNHNV and CDR2 is YYDKDF (reference sequence).

The chain combines TRBV7-2 with TRBJ2-3, with TRBD2 identical over 14 bases. The CDR3 has 18 amino acids. The germline gives CDR1 SGHTA, CDR2 FQGNSA. The J segment lost 3 bases and the V segment lost 4 bases, leaving 9 bases of the junction unmatched. The chain's CDR3 is CASSSGTSGSALTDTQYF. The CDR3 DNA reads TGTGCCAGCAGCTCCGGGACTAGCGGGAGCGCTTTAACAGATACGCAGTATTTT.